This T cell receptor beta chain was identified in a study of OX40 agonist ivuxolimab in advanced cancers. Study in general: In this trial design, patients received ivuxolimab intravenously at 0.01 to 10 mg/kg every 2 weeks. Dose-escalation patients were diagnosed with hepatocellular carcinoma, melanoma, renal cell cancer or head and neck cancer. General study results and limits: Partial responders receiving 0.1-3.0 mg/kg showed among the lowest clonal expansion. Which antigen the expanded peripheral T cells recognized is unknown.

TCRdb keeps only in-frame clones here, not all; method: immunoSEQ multiplex PCR. The sample consists of around 46,000 clones, around nine tenths of them appearing once. Concerning this clone itself: The antigen is undetermined.

Sequenced here: CD4+ or CD8+ T cells sorted from blood, sampled in a trial of the OX40 agonist ivuxolimab. The sequence came from an adult with an advanced solid tumor such as melanoma, head and neck, liver or kidney cancer.

Here the CDR3 DNA reads TGTGCCAGCAGCCACCCGAAGGGGACGGGGGTCTACGAGCAGTACTTC. Translating gives CASSHPKGTGVYEQYF. The V call is TRBV5-4, the J call TRBJ2-7, with D possibly being TRBD2 (6 bases). The germline V gene has CDR1 SGHNT and CDR2 YYREEE (reference sequence). Trimming pared 4 bases from V and 3 bases from J, leaving 20 bases between. This CDR3 is built from 16 residues.